This T cell receptor beta chain emerged from a study of T cell responses to AZD1222 COVID-19 vaccine. The study's findings and limits: Most donors were white British, females outnumbered males, and clonal diversity was possibly underestimated.

This table comes from immunoSEQ multiplex PCR, and its TCRdb copy is limited to in-frame clones, with some not included. The repertoire holds approximately 170,000 clones, with 75% to 95% as singletons. Note on this clone: Antigen specificity is unknown.

Germline loops: CDR1 SGHDT, CDR2 YYEEEE. This CDR3 has 13 residues. With V trimmed by 2 bases and J by 4 bases, 3 bases remained unmatched. The sequence was collected from an adult in good health. The chain has TRBV5-6 and TRBJ2-7, with TRBD2 identical over 7 bases. The input for sequencing was peripheral blood, taken on day 0 of AZD1222 vaccination. Here the CDR3 reads CASSFGRRYEQYF. The CDR3 DNA is TGTGCCAGCAGCTTCGGGAGGCGTTACGAGCAGTACTTC.